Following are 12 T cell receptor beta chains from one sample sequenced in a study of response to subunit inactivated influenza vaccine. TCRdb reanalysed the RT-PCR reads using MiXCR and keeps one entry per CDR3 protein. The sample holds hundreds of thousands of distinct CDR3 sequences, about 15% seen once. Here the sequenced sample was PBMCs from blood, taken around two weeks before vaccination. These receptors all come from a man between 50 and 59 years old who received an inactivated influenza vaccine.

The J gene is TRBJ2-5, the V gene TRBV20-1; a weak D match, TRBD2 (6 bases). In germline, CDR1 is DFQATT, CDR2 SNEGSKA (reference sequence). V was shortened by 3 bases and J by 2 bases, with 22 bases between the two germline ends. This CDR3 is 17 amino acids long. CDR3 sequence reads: CSASIGGLGMQQETQYF. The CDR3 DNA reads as TGCAGTGCTAGTATCGGGGGACTGGGCATGCAGCAAGAGACCCAGTACTTC.

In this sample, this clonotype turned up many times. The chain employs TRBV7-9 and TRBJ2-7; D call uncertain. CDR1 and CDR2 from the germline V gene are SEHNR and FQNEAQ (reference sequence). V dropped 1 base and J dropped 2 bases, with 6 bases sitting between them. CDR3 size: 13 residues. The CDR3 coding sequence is TGTGCCAGCAGCTTAGGGCGCCCCTACGAGCAGTACTTC. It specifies CASSLGRPYEQYF.

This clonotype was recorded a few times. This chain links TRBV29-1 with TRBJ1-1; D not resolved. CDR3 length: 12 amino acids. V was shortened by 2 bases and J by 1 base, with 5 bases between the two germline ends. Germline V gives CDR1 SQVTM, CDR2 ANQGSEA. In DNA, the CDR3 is TGCAGCGTTGAAAGGACGAACACTGAAGCTTTCTTT. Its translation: CSVERTNTEAFF. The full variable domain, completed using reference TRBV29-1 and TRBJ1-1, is SAVISQKPSRDICQRGTSLTIQCQVDSQVTMMFWYRQQPGQSLTLIATANQGSEATYESGFVIDKFPISRPNLTFSTLTVSNMSPEDSSIYLCSVERTNTEAFFGQGTRLTVV.

This CDR3 reads CASSLRQGAMSGNTIYF. As DNA, the CDR3 is TGTGCCAGCAGCCTTCGCCAGGGGGCAATGTCTGGAAACACCATATATTTT. V and J are TRBV6-1 and TRBJ1-3, with 8 bases fitting TRBD1. The J segment lost 1 base and the V segment lost 6 bases, leaving 11 bases of the junction unmatched. CDR3 size: 17 residues. Germline V gene data show CDR1 as MNHNS and CDR2 as SASEGT.

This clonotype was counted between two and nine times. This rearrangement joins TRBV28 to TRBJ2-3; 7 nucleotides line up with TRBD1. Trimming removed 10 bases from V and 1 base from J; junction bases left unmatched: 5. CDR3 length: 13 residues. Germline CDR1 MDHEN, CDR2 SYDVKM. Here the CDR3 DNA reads TGTGCCATCCGGACAGGCCGCACAGATACGCAGTATTTT. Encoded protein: CAIRTGRTDTQYF.

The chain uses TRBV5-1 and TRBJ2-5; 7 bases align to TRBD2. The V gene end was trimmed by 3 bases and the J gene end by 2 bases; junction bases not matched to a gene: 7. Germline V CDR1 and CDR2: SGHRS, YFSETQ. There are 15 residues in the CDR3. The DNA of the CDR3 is TGCGCCAGCAGCTATGCGGCGGGGGTTCAAGAGACCCAGTACTTC. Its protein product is CASSYAAGVQETQYF.

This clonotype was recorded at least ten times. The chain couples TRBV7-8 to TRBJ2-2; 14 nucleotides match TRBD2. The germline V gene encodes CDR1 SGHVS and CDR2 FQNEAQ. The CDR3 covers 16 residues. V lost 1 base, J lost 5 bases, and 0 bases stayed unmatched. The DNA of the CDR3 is TGTGCCAGCAGCTTAGGACTAGCGGGAGGGACCGGGGAGCTGTTTTTT. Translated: CASSLGLAGGTGELFF.

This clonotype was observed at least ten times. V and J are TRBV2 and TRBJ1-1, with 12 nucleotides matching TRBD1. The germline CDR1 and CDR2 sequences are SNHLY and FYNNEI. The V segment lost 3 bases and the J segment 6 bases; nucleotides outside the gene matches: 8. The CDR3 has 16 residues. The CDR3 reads CASSEGTGGKRAEAFF. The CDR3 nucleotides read TGTGCCAGCAGTGAGGGGACAGGGGGCAAGAGAGCTGAAGCTTTCTTT.

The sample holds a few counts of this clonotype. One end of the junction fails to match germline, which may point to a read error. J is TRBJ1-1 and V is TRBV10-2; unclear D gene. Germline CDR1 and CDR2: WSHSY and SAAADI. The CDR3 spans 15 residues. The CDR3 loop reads CASTEYILVNTEAFF. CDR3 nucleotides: TGCGCCAGCACTGAGTACATCCTGGTGAACACTGAAGCTTTCTTT.

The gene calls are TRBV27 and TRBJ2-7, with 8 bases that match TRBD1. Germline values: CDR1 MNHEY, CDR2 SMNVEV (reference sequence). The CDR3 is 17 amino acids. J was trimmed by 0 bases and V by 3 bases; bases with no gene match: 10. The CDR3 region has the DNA TGTGCCAGCAGTTTCCTAACCCGACAGGGGCCCTCCTACGAGCAGTACTTC. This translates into CASSFLTRQGPSYEQYF.

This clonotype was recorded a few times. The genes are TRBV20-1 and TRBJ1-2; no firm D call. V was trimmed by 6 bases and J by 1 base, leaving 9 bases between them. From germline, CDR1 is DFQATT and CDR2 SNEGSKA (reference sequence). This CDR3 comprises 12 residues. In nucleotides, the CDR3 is TGCAGTGCGCGGACGGATAACTATGGCTACACCTTC. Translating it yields CSARTDNYGYTF.

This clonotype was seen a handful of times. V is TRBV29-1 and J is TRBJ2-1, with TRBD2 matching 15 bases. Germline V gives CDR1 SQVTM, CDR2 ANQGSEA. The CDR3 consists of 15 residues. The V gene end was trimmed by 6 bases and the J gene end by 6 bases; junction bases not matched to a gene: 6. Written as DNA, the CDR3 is TGCAGCGTCGGACTAGCGGGAGGGTCGAGCAATGAGCAGTTCTTC. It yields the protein CSVGLAGGSSNEQFF.